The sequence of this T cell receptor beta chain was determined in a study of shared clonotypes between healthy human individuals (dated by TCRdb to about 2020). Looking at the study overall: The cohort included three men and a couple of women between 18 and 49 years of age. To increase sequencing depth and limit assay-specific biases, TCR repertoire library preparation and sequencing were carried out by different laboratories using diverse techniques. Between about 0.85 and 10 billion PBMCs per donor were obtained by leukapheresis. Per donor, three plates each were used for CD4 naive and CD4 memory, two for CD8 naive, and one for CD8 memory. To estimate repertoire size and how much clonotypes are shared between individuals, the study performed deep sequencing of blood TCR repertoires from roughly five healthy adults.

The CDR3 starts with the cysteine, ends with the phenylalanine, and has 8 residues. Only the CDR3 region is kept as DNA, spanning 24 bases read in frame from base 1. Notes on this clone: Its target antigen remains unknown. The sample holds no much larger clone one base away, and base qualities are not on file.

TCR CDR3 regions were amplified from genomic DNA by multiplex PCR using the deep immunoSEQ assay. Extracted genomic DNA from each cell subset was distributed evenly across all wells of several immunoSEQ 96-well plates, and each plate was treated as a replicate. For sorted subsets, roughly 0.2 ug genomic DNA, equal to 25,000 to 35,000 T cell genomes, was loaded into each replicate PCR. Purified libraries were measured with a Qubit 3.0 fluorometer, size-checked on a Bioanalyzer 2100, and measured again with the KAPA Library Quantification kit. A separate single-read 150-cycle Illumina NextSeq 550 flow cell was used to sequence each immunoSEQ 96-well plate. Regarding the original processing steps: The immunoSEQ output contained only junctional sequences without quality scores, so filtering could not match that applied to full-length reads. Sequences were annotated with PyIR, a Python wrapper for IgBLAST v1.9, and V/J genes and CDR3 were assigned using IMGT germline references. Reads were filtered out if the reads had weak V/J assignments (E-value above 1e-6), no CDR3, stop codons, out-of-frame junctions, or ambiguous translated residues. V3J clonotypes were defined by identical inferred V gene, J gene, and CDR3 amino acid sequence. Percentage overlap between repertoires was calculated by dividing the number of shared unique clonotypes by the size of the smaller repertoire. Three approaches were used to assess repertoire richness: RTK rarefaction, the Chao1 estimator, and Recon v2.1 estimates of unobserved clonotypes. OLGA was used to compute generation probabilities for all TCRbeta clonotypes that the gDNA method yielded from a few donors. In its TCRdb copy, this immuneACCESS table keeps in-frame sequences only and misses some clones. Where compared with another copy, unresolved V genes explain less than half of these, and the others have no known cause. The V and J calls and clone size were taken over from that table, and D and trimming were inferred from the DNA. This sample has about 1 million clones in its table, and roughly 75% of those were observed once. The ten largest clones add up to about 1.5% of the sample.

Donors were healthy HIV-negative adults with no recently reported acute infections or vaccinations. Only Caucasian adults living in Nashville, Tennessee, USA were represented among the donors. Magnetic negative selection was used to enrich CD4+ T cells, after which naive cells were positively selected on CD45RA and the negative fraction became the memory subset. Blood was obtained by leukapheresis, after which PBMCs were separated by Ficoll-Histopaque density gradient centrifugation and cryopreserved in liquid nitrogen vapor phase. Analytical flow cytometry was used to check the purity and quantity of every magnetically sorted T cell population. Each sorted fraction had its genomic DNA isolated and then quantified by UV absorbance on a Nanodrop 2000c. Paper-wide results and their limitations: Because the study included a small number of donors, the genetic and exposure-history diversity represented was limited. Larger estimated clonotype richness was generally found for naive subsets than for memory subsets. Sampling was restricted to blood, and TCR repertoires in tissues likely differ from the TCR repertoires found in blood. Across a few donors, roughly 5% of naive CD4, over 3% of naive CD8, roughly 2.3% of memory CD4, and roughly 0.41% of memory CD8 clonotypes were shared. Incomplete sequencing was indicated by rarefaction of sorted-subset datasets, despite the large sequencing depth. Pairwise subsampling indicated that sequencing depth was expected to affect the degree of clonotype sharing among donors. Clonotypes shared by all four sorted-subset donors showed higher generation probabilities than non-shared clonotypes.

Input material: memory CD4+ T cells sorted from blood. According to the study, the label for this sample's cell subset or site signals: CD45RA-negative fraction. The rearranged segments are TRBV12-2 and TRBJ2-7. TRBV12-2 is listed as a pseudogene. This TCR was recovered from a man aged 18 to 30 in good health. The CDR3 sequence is CASRLVPF. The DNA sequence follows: TGTGCAAGTCGCTTGGTTCCCTTC.